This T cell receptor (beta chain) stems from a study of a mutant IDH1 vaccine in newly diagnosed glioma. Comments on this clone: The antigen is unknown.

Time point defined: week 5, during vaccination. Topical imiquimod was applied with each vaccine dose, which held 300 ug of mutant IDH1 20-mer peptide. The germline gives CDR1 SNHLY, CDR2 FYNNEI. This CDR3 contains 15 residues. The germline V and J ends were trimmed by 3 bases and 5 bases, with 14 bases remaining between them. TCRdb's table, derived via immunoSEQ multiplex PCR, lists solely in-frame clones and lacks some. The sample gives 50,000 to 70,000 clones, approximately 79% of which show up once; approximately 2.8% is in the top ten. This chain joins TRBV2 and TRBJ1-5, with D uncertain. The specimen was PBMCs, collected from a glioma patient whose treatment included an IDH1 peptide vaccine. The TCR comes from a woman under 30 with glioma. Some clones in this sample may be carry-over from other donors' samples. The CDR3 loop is CASSDSIWDDQPQHF. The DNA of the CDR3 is TGTGCCAGCAGTGATAGTATCTGGGATGATCAGCCCCAGCATTTT.